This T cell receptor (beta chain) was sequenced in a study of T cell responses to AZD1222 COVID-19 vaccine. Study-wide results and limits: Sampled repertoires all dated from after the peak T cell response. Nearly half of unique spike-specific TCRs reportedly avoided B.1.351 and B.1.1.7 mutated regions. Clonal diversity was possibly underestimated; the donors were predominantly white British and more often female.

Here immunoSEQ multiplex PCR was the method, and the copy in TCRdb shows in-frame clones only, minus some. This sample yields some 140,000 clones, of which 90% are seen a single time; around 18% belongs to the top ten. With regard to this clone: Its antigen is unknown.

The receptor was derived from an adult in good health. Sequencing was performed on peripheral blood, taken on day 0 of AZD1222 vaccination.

The CDR3 DNA sequence: TGCGCCAGCAGCGTATACAGGGTCAAAGAGACCCAGTACTTC. It encodes CASSVYRVKETQYF. The rearrangement links TRBV5-1 to TRBJ2-5; weak D call: TRBD1 (6 bases). The CDR3 covers 14 residues. V was cut by 4 bases and J by 3 bases, with 13 bases left in between. The germline V gene has CDR1 SGHRS and CDR2 YFSETQ.